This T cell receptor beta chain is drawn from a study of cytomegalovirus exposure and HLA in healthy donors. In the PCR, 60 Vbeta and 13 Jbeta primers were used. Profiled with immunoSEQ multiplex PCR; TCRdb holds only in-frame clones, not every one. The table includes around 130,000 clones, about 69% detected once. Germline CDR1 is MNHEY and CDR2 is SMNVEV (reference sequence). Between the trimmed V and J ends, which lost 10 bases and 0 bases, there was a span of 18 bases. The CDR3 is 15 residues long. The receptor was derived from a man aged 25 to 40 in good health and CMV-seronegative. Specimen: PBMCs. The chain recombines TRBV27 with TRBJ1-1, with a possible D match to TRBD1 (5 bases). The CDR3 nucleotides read TGTGCCACCAATGCGGGGACCGGGGTGAACACTGAAGCTTTCTTT. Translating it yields CATNAGTGVNTEAFF.